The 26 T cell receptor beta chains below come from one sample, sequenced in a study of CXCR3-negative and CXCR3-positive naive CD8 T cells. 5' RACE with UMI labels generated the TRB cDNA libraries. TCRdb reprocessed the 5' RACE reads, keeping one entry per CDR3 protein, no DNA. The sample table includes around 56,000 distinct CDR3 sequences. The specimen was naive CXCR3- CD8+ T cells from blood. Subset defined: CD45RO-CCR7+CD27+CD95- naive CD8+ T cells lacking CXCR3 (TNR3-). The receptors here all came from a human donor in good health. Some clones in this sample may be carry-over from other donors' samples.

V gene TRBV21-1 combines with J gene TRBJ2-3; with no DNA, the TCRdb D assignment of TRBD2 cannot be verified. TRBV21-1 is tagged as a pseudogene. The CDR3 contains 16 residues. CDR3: CASTPIAGGPGDTQYF.

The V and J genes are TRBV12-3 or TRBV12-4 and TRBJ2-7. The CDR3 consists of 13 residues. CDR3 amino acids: CASSLGGSYEQYF.

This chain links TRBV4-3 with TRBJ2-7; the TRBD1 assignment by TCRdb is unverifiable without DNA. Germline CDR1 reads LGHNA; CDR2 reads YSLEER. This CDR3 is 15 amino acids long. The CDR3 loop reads CASSQDQGQGYEQYF.

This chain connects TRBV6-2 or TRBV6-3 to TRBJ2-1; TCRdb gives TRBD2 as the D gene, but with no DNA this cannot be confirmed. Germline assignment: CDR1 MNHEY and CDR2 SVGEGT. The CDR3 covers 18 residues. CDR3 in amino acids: CASSYSVVEGLYYNEQFF.

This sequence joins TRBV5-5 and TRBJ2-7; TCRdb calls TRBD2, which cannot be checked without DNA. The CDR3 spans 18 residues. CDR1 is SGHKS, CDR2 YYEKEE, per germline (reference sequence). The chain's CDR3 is CASSLGRTGLNTHYEQYF.

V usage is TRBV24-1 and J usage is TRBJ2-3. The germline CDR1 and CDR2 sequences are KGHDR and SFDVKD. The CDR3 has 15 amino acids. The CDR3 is CATSDLKDSTDTQYF.

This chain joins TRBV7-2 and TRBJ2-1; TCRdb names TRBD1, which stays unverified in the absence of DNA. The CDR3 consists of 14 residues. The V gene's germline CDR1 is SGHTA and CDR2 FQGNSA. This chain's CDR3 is CASSLEQGIDEQFF.

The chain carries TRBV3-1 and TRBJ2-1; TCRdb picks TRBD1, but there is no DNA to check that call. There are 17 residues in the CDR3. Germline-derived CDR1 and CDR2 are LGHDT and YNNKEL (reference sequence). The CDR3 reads CASSQEPQGPADNEQFF.

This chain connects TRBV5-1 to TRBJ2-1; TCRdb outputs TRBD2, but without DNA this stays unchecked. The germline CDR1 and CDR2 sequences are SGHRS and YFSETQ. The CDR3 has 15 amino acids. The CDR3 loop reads CASSPRLAGGNEQFF.

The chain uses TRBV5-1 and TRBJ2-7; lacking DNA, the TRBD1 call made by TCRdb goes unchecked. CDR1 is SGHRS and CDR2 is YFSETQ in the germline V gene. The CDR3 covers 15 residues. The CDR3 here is CASSPWDRENYEQYF.

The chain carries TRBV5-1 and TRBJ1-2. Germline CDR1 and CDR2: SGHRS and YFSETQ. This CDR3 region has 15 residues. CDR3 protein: CASSLEPTVHDGYTF.

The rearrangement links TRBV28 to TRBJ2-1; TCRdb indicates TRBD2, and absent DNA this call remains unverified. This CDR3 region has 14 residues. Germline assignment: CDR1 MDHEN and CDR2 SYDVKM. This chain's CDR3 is CASSSRLAHNEQFF.

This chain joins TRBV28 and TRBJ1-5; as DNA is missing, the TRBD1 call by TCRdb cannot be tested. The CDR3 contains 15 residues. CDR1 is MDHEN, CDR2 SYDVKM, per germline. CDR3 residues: CASGVQGGSNQPQHF.

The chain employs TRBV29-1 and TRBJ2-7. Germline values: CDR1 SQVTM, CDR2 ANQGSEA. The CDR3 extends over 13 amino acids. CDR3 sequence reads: CSVEGRGSYEQYF.

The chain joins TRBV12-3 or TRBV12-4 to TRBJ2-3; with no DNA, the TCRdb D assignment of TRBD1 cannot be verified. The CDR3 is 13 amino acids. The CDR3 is CASSQGAGDTQYF.

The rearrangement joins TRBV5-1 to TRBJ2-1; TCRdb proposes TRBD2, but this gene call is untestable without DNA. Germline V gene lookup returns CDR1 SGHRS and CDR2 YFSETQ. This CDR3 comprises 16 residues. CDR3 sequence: CASSRTSGGTYNEQFF.

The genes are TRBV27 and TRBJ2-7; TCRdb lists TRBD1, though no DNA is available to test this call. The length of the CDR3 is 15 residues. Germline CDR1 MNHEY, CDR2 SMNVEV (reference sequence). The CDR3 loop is CASSSRVGASYEQYF.

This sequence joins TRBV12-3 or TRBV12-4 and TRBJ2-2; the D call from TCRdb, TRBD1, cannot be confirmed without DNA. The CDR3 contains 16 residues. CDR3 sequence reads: CASSLPDRGVTGELFF.

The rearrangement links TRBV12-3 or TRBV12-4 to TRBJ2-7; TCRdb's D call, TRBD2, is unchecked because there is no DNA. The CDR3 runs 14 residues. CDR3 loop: CASSDSGTSYEQYF.

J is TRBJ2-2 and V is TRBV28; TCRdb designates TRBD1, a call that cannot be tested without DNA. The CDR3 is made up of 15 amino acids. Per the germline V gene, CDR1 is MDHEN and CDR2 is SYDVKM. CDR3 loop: CASSMQGALTGELFF.

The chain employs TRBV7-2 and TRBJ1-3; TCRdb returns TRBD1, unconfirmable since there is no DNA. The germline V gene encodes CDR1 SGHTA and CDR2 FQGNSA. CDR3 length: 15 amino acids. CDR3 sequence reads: CASSGRDNSGNTIYF.

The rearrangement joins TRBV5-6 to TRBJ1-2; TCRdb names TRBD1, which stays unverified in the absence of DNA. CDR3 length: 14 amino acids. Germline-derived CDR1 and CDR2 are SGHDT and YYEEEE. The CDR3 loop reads CASSDRGLGYGYTF.

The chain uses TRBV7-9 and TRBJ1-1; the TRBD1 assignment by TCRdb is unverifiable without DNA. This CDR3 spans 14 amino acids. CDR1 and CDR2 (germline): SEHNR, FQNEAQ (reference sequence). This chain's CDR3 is CASSQTTDYTEAFF.

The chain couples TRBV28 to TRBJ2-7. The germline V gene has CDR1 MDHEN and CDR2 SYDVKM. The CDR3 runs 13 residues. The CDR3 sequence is CASSLQDSYEQYF.

This CDR3 is CASSLVFSAGETQYF. The chain joins TRBV7-6 to TRBJ2-5; the TCRdb call, TRBD2, lacks DNA for checking. CDR1 and CDR2 (germline): SGHVS, FNYEAQ. CDR3 size: 15 residues.

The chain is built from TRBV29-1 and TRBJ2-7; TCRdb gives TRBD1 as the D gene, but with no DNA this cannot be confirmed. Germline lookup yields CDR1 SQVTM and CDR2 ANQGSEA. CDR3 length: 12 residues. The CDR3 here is CSVEQGAYEQYF.